This T cell receptor beta chain was captured in a study of tumor-infiltrating lymphocytes in primary liver carcinoma. About the research overall: Samples yielded about 3.5 to 7.5 million productive TCRbeta reads, similar across tissue types. Findings and limits, study-wide: Tumor specimens were characterized by a significantly higher top-250-clone fraction than blood (p = 0.039).

The study extracted blood RNA from unsorted whole blood and also extracted germline DNA. Remarks on this clonotype: The antigen remains unidentified. A read error may be the cause here, since a much bigger clone is one base away.

Trimming took 4 bases from V and 2 from J, leaving 12 bases between them. The CDR3 runs 14 residues. Looked up from germline, CDR1 is MNHEY and CDR2 is SVGAGI. From about 530 ng total RNA, TCR beta cDNA was generated with a primer in the constant region. Library construction for TCR beta comprised three nested multiplex PCR rounds performed with slightly modified ARM-PCR. The first two PCR rounds used TRBV1-TRBV30 forward primers with a C-beta reverse primer, roughly 10 cycles each. TCRdb re-called the multiplex PCR reads with MiXCR, one entry per CDR3 protein. Here the sample spans just over 300,000 distinct CDR3 sequences, 58% being singletons.

The TCR comes from a woman between 25 and 40 years old with primary liver carcinoma and hepatitis B virus infection. The chain couples TRBV6-5 to TRBJ2-7; a possible D gene is TRBD2 (6 bases). The specimen was peripheral blood. The CDR3 sequence: CASSSGRNAYEQYF. The CDR3, as DNA: TGTGCCAGCAGTTCAGGGAGGAACGCCTACGAGCAGTACTTC.